Described below is a single T cell receptor (beta chain) sequence and its context. V lost 3 bases, J lost 6 bases, and 5 bases stayed unmatched. This CDR3 has 15 residues. Germline V gene data show CDR1 as SGHRS and CDR2 as YFSETQ. This record belongs to a study of identical twins. TCRdb re-derived calls from the 5' RACE reads in MiXCR, one entry per CDR3 protein. The table lists about 890,000 distinct CDR3 sequences, 10% to 15% of them singletons, with roughly 1.6% in the top ten. These data also formed part of another study, on yellow fever vaccine responses in identical twins.

This sequence joins TRBV5-1 and TRBJ1-6, with 8 bases lining up with TRBD1. The sequenced sample was PBMCs. This receptor was obtained from a young woman in good health. CDR3 sequence (DNA): TGCGCCAGCAGCTCAGGGGGCTCTGGTAATTCACCCCTCCACTTT. This codes for CASSSGGSGNSPLHF.